One sample yielded the 26 T cell receptor beta chains listed below, sequenced in a study of T cell repertoires in cytomegalovirus infection. TCRdb reanalysed the reads using MiXCR and keeps one entry per CDR3 protein. The sample includes about 260,000 distinct CDR3 sequences, approximately 14% of them seen just once. The sample consisted of PBMCs. These receptors all stem from a human donor in good health (CMV status not recorded). Some clones in this sample may be carry-over from other donors' samples.

This clonotype was seen ten or more times. The CDR3 region is CASSQTAGGLNEQYF. CDR3 in DNA: TGTGCCAGCAGCCAAACGGCGGGAGGGCTGAACGAGCAGTACTTC. V is TRBV7-3 and J is TRBJ2-7; TRBD2 matches at 9 bases. The CDR3 loop spans 15 amino acids. Looked up from germline, CDR1 is SGHTA and CDR2 is FQGTGA. The V gene end was trimmed by 5 bases and the J gene end by 5 bases; junction bases not matched to a gene: 10.

The chain joins TRBV9 to TRBJ1-1, with a tentative D call TRBD1 (6 bases). The CDR3 runs 13 residues. From germline, CDR1 is SGDLS and CDR2 YYNGEE. Between the trimmed V and J ends, which lost 4 bases and 9 bases, there was a span of 16 bases. The CDR3 bases are TGTGCCAGCAGCTTAGACGGGGGCCAGAAAGCTTTCTTT. Encoded protein: CASSLDGGQKAFF.

V usage is TRBV20-1 and J usage is TRBJ2-3; D remains ambiguous. The V end was cut by 6 bases, the J end by 2 bases, with 9 bases between. The V gene's germline CDR1 is DFQATT and CDR2 SNEGSKA (reference sequence). The CDR3 length is 12 residues. DNA for the CDR3: TGCAGTGCCAACCCCGCCACAGATACGCAGTATTTT. Translation gives CSANPATDTQYF.

The chain employs TRBV20-1 and TRBJ2-7, with 8 nucleotides matching TRBD2. The CDR3 extends over 13 amino acids. Germline assignment: CDR1 DFQATT and CDR2 SNEGSKA (reference sequence). The V segment lost 3 bases and the J segment 3 bases; nucleotides outside the gene matches: 4. The CDR3 loop is CSASDSGDYEQYF. The CDR3 DNA reads as TGCAGTGCTAGCGATAGCGGGGACTACGAGCAGTACTTC.

At least ten counts were recorded for this clonotype. DNA of the CDR3: TGTGCCAGCTCCCAAGAACGCATGGGGACAGGGGCGGGGAACACTGAAGCTTTCTTT. Translating gives CASSQERMGTGAGNTEAFF. This chain links TRBV7-2 with TRBJ1-1; 10 nucleotides line up with TRBD1. V was clipped by 8 bases and J by 1 base; unmatched bases: 19. Germline V gives CDR1 SGHTA, CDR2 FQGNSA. This CDR3 has 19 residues.

This clonotype came up many times. CDR3 in DNA: TGTGCCAGCAGTTTAAACCTCGGGGGCACTGAAGCTTTCTTT. Protein product: CASSLNLGGTEAFF. The chain links TRBV12-3 or TRBV12-4 to TRBJ1-1; D is possibly TRBD1 (5 bases). This CDR3 region has 14 residues. The V and J ends lost 2 bases and 4 bases respectively, with 11 bases between them.

In regard to this clonotype: This may arise from a read error, as a much more abundant clone is one base away. The rearrangement uses TRBV6-2 or TRBV6-3 and TRBJ2-7; 9 bases align to TRBD1. The germline V gene encodes CDR1 MNHEY and CDR2 SVGEGT. CDR3 length: 12 residues. V shed 6 bases, J shed 9 bases, and the junction held 6 bases outside the gene matches. Written as DNA, the CDR3 is TGTGCCAGCAGCGGGACAGGGATCGTGCAGTACTTC. Translated, it gives CASSGTGIVQYF.

The gene calls are TRBV6-2 or TRBV6-3 and TRBJ2-1, with 12 bases fitting TRBD2. CDR1 MNHEY and CDR2 SVGEGT come from the germline V gene. The CDR3 is 16 residues long. Losses at the gene ends were 4 bases for V and 7 bases for J; bases not matched to a gene: 8. The CDR3 sequence: CASSWASGRGLNEQFF. CDR3 bases: TGTGCCAGCAGTTGGGCTAGCGGGAGGGGGCTGAATGAGCAGTTCTTC.

This clonotype appeared many times. The chain links TRBV7-2 to TRBJ1-1; no firm D call. The V end was cut by 1 base, the J end by 0 bases, with 9 bases between. The CDR3 has 15 residues. Germline values: CDR1 SGHTA, CDR2 FQGNSA. CDR3 amino acids: CASSLEAVLNTEAFF. The CDR3 nucleotides read TGTGCCAGCAGCTTAGAGGCGGTTTTGAACACTGAAGCTTTCTTT. Based on the CDR3 plus reference TRBV7-2 and TRBJ1-1, the full variable domain is GAGVSQSPSNKVTEKGKDVELRCDPISGHTALYWYRQSLGQGLEFLIYFQGNSAPDKSGLPSDRFSAERTGGSVSTLTIQRTQQEDSAVYLCASSLEAVLNTEAFFGQGTRLTVV.

This clonotype was found many times. J is TRBJ2-7 and V is TRBV28; D possibly corresponds to TRBD1 (8 bases). CDR3 size: 17 residues. Germline V lookup: CDR1 MDHEN, CDR2 SYDVKM. The V end lost 8 bases, the J end lost 7 bases, and 30 bases lay between the germline ends. The CDR3 DNA reads as TGTGCCAGCGGTATCACCGTCGGGGGGACAGGCGGAAGGGAGCAGTACTTC. It encodes CASGITVGGTGGREQYF. The variable domain in full, completed from reference TRBV28 and TRBJ2-7, reads DVKVTQSSRYLVKRTGEKVFLECVQDMDHENMFWYRQDPGLGLRLIYFSYDVKMKEKGDIPEGYSVSREKKERFSLILESASTNQTSMYLCASGITVGGTGGREQYFGPGTRLTVT.

This clonotype was counted many times. The chain joins TRBV7-2 to TRBJ1-2; TRBD1 is a possible D gene (6 bases). The length of the CDR3 is 16 residues. The germline gives CDR1 SGHTA, CDR2 FQGNSA. Trimming stripped 5 bases from V and 4 bases from J, with 20 bases between. CDR3 residues: CASSQAGAGRGYGYTF. The CDR3, as DNA: TGTGCCAGCAGCCAGGCAGGGGCAGGGAGAGGCTATGGCTACACCTTC.

This clonotype was picked up one time. Since a much larger clone is just one base distant, this may be a read error. The J gene is TRBJ1-2, the V gene TRBV7-4, with D unresolved. Germline V gene lookup returns CDR1 SGHVT and CDR2 SQSDAQ. V gave up 2 bases and J gave up 8 bases, with 9 bases separating them. This CDR3 spans 12 amino acids. The CDR3 DNA is TGTGCCAGCAGCTTATTCATAGAGGGCTACACCTTC. Translating it yields CASSLFIEGYTF.

This clonotype was seen repeatedly, ten times or more. The chain combines TRBV7-2 with TRBJ2-1; D gene ambiguous. Trimming stripped 7 bases from V and 6 bases from J, with 7 bases between. Germline CDR1 and CDR2: SGHTA and FQGNSA. CDR3 size: 11 residues. The CDR3 sequence: CASKGANEQFF. The DNA for the CDR3 is TGTGCCAGCAAAGGTGCCAATGAGCAGTTCTTC.

The V gene is TRBV2, the J gene TRBJ1-5, with D unclear. V lost 2 bases to trimming and J lost 5 bases, with 19 bases between them. The germline CDR1 and CDR2 sequences are SNHLY and FYNNEI. This CDR3 has 17 amino acids. The CDR3 DNA reads TGTGCCAGCAGTGAATGGACCGGGCATCAGGTCGATCAGCCCCAGCATTTT. It encodes CASSEWTGHQVDQPQHF.

This clonotype was counted ten times or more. The chain joins TRBV7-8 to TRBJ1-1; 10 bases are shared with TRBD1. This CDR3 is 17 amino acids long. CDR1 and CDR2 (germline): SGHVS, FQNEAQ. The V segment lost 2 bases and the J segment 0 bases; nucleotides outside the gene matches: 6. The CDR3 here is CASSLPRTGGMNTEAFF. The CDR3 DNA sequence: TGTGCCAGCAGCTTACCTCGGACAGGGGGGATGAACACTGAAGCTTTCTTT.

Only a few counts were recorded for this clonotype. The chain employs TRBV9 and TRBJ2-3; weak D call: TRBD2 (6 bases). Germline assignment: CDR1 SGDLS and CDR2 YYNGEE. This CDR3 region has 15 residues. Trimming left V 4 bases short and J 0 bases short, with 12 bases between. The CDR3 coding sequence is TGTGCCAGCAGCCCCCGACTAGGGAGCACAGATACGCAGTATTTT. Translated, it gives CASSPRLGSTDTQYF.

This clonotype was seen at least ten times. The chain is built from TRBV7-2 and TRBJ2-1; D gene unclear. Germline V lookup: CDR1 SGHTA, CDR2 FQGNSA. This CDR3 is 14 amino acids long. V shed 5 bases and J shed 0 bases, with 8 bases lying between them. Here the CDR3 DNA reads TGTGCCAGCAGCCCCCTCAACTCCTACAATGAGCAGTTCTTC. As protein: CASSPLNSYNEQFF. Combining the CDR3 with reference TRBV7-2 and TRBJ2-1 gives the whole variable domain GAGVSQSPSNKVTEKGKDVELRCDPISGHTALYWYRQSLGQGLEFLIYFQGNSAPDKSGLPSDRFSAERTGGSVSTLTIQRTQQEDSAVYLCASSPLNSYNEQFFGPGTRLTVL.

This clonotype has at least ten counts. The chain recombines TRBV28 with TRBJ2-3; D possibly corresponds to TRBD2 (5 bases). This CDR3 contains 15 residues. V shed 2 bases and J shed 0 bases, with 9 bases lying between them. Germline V gene lookup returns CDR1 MDHEN and CDR2 SYDVKM. The CDR3 sequence: CASSLRLTSTDTQYF. Here the CDR3 DNA reads TGTGCCAGCAGTTTAAGACTAACTAGCACAGATACGCAGTATTTT.

The rearrangement joins TRBV20-1 to TRBJ2-1, with a possible D match to TRBD1 (6 bases). With 3 bases removed from V and 14 bases from J, the gap between germline ends came to 17 bases. Germline CDR1 is DFQATT and CDR2 is SNEGSKA (reference sequence). This CDR3 comprises 12 residues. The CDR3 DNA follows: TGCAGTGCTAGCGATTACAGGGCATGGGAGTTCTTC. It translates to CSASDYRAWEFF.

The rearrangement joins TRBV29-1 to TRBJ1-1; D is possibly TRBD1 (5 bases). CDR1 and CDR2 (germline): SQVTM, ANQGSEA. Trimming took 6 bases from V and 2 from J, leaving 7 bases between them. The CDR3 sequence is 11 residues long. In nucleotides, the CDR3 is TGCAGCGTCCGGGACAACACTGAAGCTTTCTTT. Encoded protein: CSVRDNTEAFF.

This clonotype was observed many times. This chain connects TRBV20-1 to TRBJ2-5; no definite D call. Germline-derived CDR1 and CDR2 are DFQATT and SNEGSKA (reference sequence). V dropped 3 bases and J dropped 5 bases, with 4 bases sitting between them. CDR3 length: 10 residues. The CDR3 region has the DNA TGCAGTGCTAGTATGGAGACCCAGTACTTC. It specifies CSASMETQYF.

This clonotype has a count of ten or more. The chain uses TRBV7-9 and TRBJ2-1; 10 bases align to TRBD1. CDR1 and CDR2 from the germline V gene are SEHNR and FQNEAQ (reference sequence). The CDR3 has 15 amino acids. J was trimmed by 7 bases and V by 3 bases; bases with no gene match: 6. CDR3 nucleotides: TGTGCCAGCAGCTTCTCCGGGACAGGGGTTAATGAGCAGTTCTTC. As protein: CASSFSGTGVNEQFF.

In this sample, this clonotype turned up a few times. The J gene is TRBJ2-3, the V gene TRBV20-1; 7 bases line up with TRBD2. CDR1 is DFQATT and CDR2 is SNEGSKA in the germline V gene (reference sequence). The junction had 24 bases not matched to a gene; V was cut back by 1 base and J by 5 bases. The CDR3 is 20 residues long. The CDR3 DNA reads as TGCAGTGCTAGAGCTTTGCCCCCGGAGGGTAGGCGGGAGCGGGGAGATACGCAGTATTTT. Protein: CSARALPPEGRRERGDTQYF.

This chain joins TRBV7-9 and TRBJ2-3; D unclear. The V end was cut by 2 bases, the J end by 1 base, with 13 bases between. The germline V gene encodes CDR1 SEHNR and CDR2 FQNEAQ (reference sequence). This CDR3 has 16 amino acids. The CDR3 sequence: CASSLLSTYGTDTQYF. The CDR3 nucleotides read TGTGCCAGCAGCTTATTATCTACCTACGGCACAGATACGCAGTATTTT.

This clonotype turned up a few times. The rearrangement joins TRBV2 to TRBJ2-5, with 10 bases fitting TRBD2. This CDR3 region has 15 residues. CDR1 SNHLY and CDR2 FYNNEI come from the germline V gene. With 8 bases clipped from V and 5 bases from J, the junction kept 11 bases outside the gene matches. The CDR3 is CASGAEASGGETQYF. The DNA for the CDR3 is TGTGCCAGCGGAGCCGAGGCTAGCGGGGGTGAGACCCAGTACTTC.

This rearrangement joins TRBV5-4 to TRBJ2-1; D remains unclear. Germline V gene data show CDR1 as SGHNT and CDR2 as YYREEE (reference sequence). This CDR3 contains 14 residues. V shed 4 bases and J shed 10 bases, with 18 bases lying between them. CDR3 sequence: CASSRTAAFLEQFF. DNA of the CDR3: TGTGCCAGCAGCCGTACTGCCGCTTTTTTGGAGCAGTTCTTC.